The TCR beta chain described here comes from a study of early T cells in non-severe SARS-CoV-2 infection. Study-level information: Bulk RNA from unsorted whole blood was sequenced; chains were unpaired.

The V gene lost 6 bases and the J gene lost 5 bases, with 16 bases spanning the gap. This CDR3 contains 14 residues. Germline V CDR1 and CDR2: MNHEY, SVGAGI. Separate cDNA molecules each had unique molecular identifiers attached to them. TCRdb redid the calling of the 5' RACE reads with MiXCR, one entry per CDR3 protein. The sample yields some 66,000 distinct CDR3 sequences, roughly 10% seen once. Points on this clonotype: Its specificity is unknown.

Whole-study findings and limits: VDJdb matching skewed toward anti-spike CD8 responses, missing private and CD4 specificities.

Sequencing was carried out using whole blood. The clonotype originates from an adult who was a healthcare worker with PCR-confirmed SARS-CoV-2 infection or an uninfected control (not recorded which). The chain recombines TRBV6-5 with TRBJ2-5, with D perhaps TRBD1 or TRBD2 (6 bases each). The CDR3 protein is CASRRSGGEETQYF. The CDR3 DNA reads TGTGCCAGCAGACGGTCCGGGGGCGAGGAGACCCAGTACTTC.